The 21 T cell receptor beta chains given below trace back to one sample, sequenced in a study of tumor-infiltrating lymphocytes in primary liver carcinoma. Extraction of RNA together with DNA used about 17-34 mg of unsorted bulk tissue. TCR beta cDNA was made from 400 to 500 ng total RNA with a constant-region primer. Sequencing libraries for TCR beta derived from three nested multiplex PCR rounds that used slightly modified ARM-PCR. Both of the initial two PCR rounds ran for about 11 cycles and employed TRBV1-TRBV30 forward primers alongside a C-beta reverse primer. TCRdb re-analysed the multiplex PCR reads in MiXCR, keeping a single row per CDR3 protein. The top ten clones hold 9.3% of a sample with 120,000 or so distinct CDR3 sequences, 50% to 65% of them seen once. Sequenced sample: liver tumor tissue from sampling region 1. Subset here: tumor region T1, superior pole. These receptors came from a woman in her fifties or sixties with primary liver carcinoma and hepatitis B virus infection.

This clonotype was picked up a small number of times. A read error is likely, as this CDR3 ends without the conserved phenylalanine or tryptophan. This chain links TRBV11-2 with TRBJ2-2; TRBD1 is a possible D gene (6 bases). Per the germline V gene, CDR1 is SGHAT and CDR2 is FQNNGV. This CDR3 has 15 residues. V lost 6 bases and J lost 2, with 13 bases in between. The CDR3 is CASSLTGQNTGELFL. The DNA of the CDR3 is TGTGCCAGCAGTTTAACGGGACAAAACACCGGGGAGCTGTTTCTT.

In regard to this clonotype: Germline is not matched at one junction end, which may reflect a read error. The chain links TRBV11-2 to TRBJ1-4, with 8 positions matching TRBD1. From germline, CDR1 is SGHAT and CDR2 FQNNGV. This CDR3 has 15 residues. The chain's CDR3 is CASSHTTGANEKLLF. In DNA form, the CDR3 reads TGTGCCAGCAGCCACACGACAGGGGCTAATGAAAAACTGTTGTTT.

Many counts were recorded for this clonotype. The rearrangement joins TRBV10-3 to TRBJ2-7; tentative D call: TRBD1 (7 bases). The CDR3 consists of 13 residues. V lost 6 bases and J lost 3, with 12 bases in between. Per the germline V gene, CDR1 is ENHRY and CDR2 is SYGVKD. DNA for the CDR3: TGTGCCATCAGCGGAGGGGGCCTCTACGAGCAGTACTTC. Its protein is CAISGGGLYEQYF.

The CDR3 here is CASSLGRAGDLAQYF. CDR3 nucleotide sequence: TGTGCCAGCAGCTTAGGGCGAGCCGGAGATCTTGCGCAGTATTTT. V is TRBV11-3 and J is TRBJ2-3; no firm D call. The CDR3 has 15 residues. V lost 1 base, J lost 10 bases, and 18 bases lay in between. Germline CDR1 and CDR2: SGHNT and YENEEA.

The chain recombines TRBV20-1 with TRBJ2-5; D gene unclear. This CDR3 has 13 amino acids. CDR1 is DFQATT, CDR2 SNEGSKA, per germline (reference sequence). With 0 bases removed from V and 1 base from J, the gap between germline ends came to 6 bases. The CDR3 sequence: CSARDQIQETQYF. Written as DNA, the CDR3 is TGCAGTGCTAGAGATCAGATCCAAGAGACCCAGTACTTC.

A word on this clonotype: At one of its ends the junction is not consistent with the germline gene, which may arise from a read error. This chain connects TRBV12-5 to TRBJ2-1, with D maybe TRBD2 (6 bases). Per germline, CDR1 LGHNT and CDR2 FRNRAP. This CDR3 comprises 13 residues. The CDR3 nucleotides are TGTGCTAGTGGCCGAGGGACTTTCAACGAGCAGTCCTTC. It is translated as CASGRGTFNEQSF.

This clonotype has a handful of counts. The gene calls are TRBV6-1 and TRBJ2-3; the D call may be TRBD1 or TRBD2 (6 bases each). CDR3 length equals 16 residues. V was clipped by 4 bases and J by 0 bases, with 14 bases between them. Germline CDR1 and CDR2: MNHNS and SASEGT. CDR3 DNA: TGTGCCAGCAGTGTTACTTCGGGGGCTAGCACAGATACGCAGTATTTT. Its protein is CASSVTSGASTDTQYF.

V and J are TRBV7-9 and TRBJ1-5; 10 bases map to TRBD1. Germline V gene data show CDR1 as SEHNR and CDR2 as FQNEAQ (reference sequence). Germline trimming cut 5 bases from V and 7 bases from J; bases unmatched to any gene: 8. This CDR3 spans 15 amino acids. This CDR3 is CASSPGGTGDQPQHF. The CDR3 DNA is TGTGCCAGCAGCCCAGGAGGGACAGGGGACCAGCCCCAGCATTTT.

The chain joins TRBV5-6 to TRBJ2-2; D gene ambiguous. Trimming shortened V by 0 bases and J by 4 bases, and 10 bases separated the two germline ends. Germline values: CDR1 SGHDT, CDR2 YYEEEE. The CDR3 extends over 15 amino acids. CDR3 nucleotide sequence: TGTGCCAGCAGCTTGGCACCCAGAGTCACCGGGGAGCTGTTTTTT. The encoded protein is CASSLAPRVTGELFF.

This chain uses TRBV11-3 with TRBJ2-2; D is perhaps TRBD1 (6 bases). Germline lookup yields CDR1 SGHNT and CDR2 YENEEA. The length of the CDR3 is 13 residues. Written as DNA, the CDR3 is TGTATCAGCAGCTTAGAGGGGGCCGGGGAGCTGTTTTTT. Amino acid sequence: CISSLEGAGELFF. Using reference TRBV11-3 and TRBJ2-2 for the parts outside the CDR3, the full variable domain is EAGVVQSPRYKIIEKKQPVAFWCNPISGHNTLYWYLQNLGQGPELLIRYENEEAVDDSQLPKDRFSAERLKGVDSTLKIQPAELGDSAVYLCISSLEGAGELFFGEGSRLTVL.

The chain links TRBV28 to TRBJ1-3; perhaps TRBD1 as D (6 bases). The V end was cut by 9 bases, the J end by 0 bases, with 24 bases between. This CDR3 has 18 amino acids. Germline CDR1 MDHEN, CDR2 SYDVKM. CDR3 in amino acids: CASRAGGPGGTSGNTIYF. The CDR3 DNA reads TGTGCCAGTCGAGCGGGGGGCCCGGGGGGCACCTCTGGAAACACCATATATTTT.

The sample holds many counts of this clonotype. The chain has TRBV29-1 and TRBJ2-1; 8 nucleotides line up with TRBD2. CDR3 length equals 15 residues. Per germline, CDR1 SQVTM and CDR2 ANQGSEA. The V segment lost 4 bases and the J segment 2 bases; nucleotides outside the gene matches: 7. CDR3 protein: CSVGGDSGTYNEQFF. CDR3 coding DNA: TGCAGCGTTGGGGGGGATAGCGGGACCTACAATGAGCAGTTCTTC.

The gene calls are TRBV5-5 and TRBJ2-3; 7 bases map to TRBD2. The CDR3 runs 16 residues. Germline lookup yields CDR1 SGHKS and CDR2 YYEKEE (reference sequence). The V segment lost 0 bases and the J segment 9 bases; nucleotides outside the gene matches: 13. CDR3 in amino acids: CASSLGVAGVDETQYF. DNA for the CDR3: TGTGCCAGCAGCTTGGGCGTTGCGGGAGTGGACGAAACGCAGTATTTT.

As regards this clonotype: A much larger clone differs by one base, so this may be a read error. The chain employs TRBV5-4 and TRBJ1-2; D perhaps matches TRBD1 (6 bases). Germline V gives CDR1 SGHNT, CDR2 YYREEE (reference sequence). Trimming removed 4 bases at V and 4 bases at J, with 17 bases between. The CDR3 runs to 15 residues. The CDR3 region has the DNA TGTGCCAGCAGCCATGAGGAAGGACAGCTCTATGGCTACACCTTC. It codes for CASSHEEGQLYGYTF.

By share, this clonotype ranks as medium-sized. The V and J genes are TRBV6-5 and TRBJ1-1; D is undetermined. The V gene's germline CDR1 is MNHEY and CDR2 SVGAGI. V lost 2 bases, J lost 4 bases, and 8 bases lay in between. CDR3 size: 13 residues. CDR3 nucleotide sequence: TGTGCCAGCAGTTACCGAGGGCCCACTGAAGCTTTCTTT. As protein: CASSYRGPTEAFF.

As to this clonotype: It may be a read error: a sequence one base away is much more abundant. This sequence joins TRBV6-1 and TRBJ2-5; D uncertain. Trimming cost V 2 bases and J 2 bases, with 18 bases left between them. The CDR3 runs to 17 residues. CDR1 MNHNS and CDR2 SASEGT come from the germline V gene. The CDR3 region has the DNA TGTGCCAGCAGTGAATCGGCAGCCGAGACCTTTCAAGAGACCCAGTACTTC. Translated, it gives CASSESAAETFQETQYF.

Concerning this clonotype: A read error may produce the germline difference seen at one junction end. The chain joins TRBV5-1 to TRBJ2-1; D possibly corresponds to TRBD2 (6 bases). This CDR3 region has 15 residues. CDR1 and CDR2 from the germline V gene are SGHRS and YFSETQ. CDR3 DNA: TGCACCAGCAGCCCTCGGGACTCGCGCCACAATGAGCAGTTCTTC. This gives the protein CTSSPRDSRHNEQFF.

This clonotype has a single count. One end of the junction varies from germline; a read error may be responsible. V is TRBV11-2 and J is TRBJ1-6, with a possible D match to TRBD1 (6 bases). The CDR3 length is 15 residues. Germline CDR1 reads SGHAT; CDR2 reads FQNNGV. The CDR3 coding sequence is TGTGCCACCAAACGACAGGTCTCCTATAACTCACCCCTCCACTTT. It encodes CATKRQVSYNSPLHF.

This clonotype was counted ten times or more. The genes are TRBV30 and TRBJ2-7; no clear D. The CDR3 sequence is 11 residues long. CDR1 GTSNPN and CDR2 SVGIG come from the germline V gene (reference sequence). Trimming removed 0 bases from V and 4 bases from J, with 4 bases in between. CDR3 sequence reads: CAWSVHYEQYF. For the CDR3, the DNA is TGTGCCTGGAGTGTACATTACGAGCAGTACTTC.

This clonotype was seen at least ten times. The chain is built from TRBV10-3 and TRBJ2-7; D is possibly TRBD2 (6 bases). Germline-derived CDR1 and CDR2 are ENHRY and SYGVKD. The CDR3 loop spans 14 amino acids. With 3 bases removed from V and 4 bases from J, the gap between germline ends came to 13 bases. The CDR3 region has the DNA TGTGCCATCAGTGAATCCGGGAGAGGATACGAGCAGTACTTC. Translated, it gives CAISESGRGYEQYF.

This chain connects TRBV12-3 or TRBV12-4 to TRBJ2-3; no firm D call. CDR3 length: 11 amino acids. Trimming stripped 4 bases from V and 12 bases from J, with 11 bases between. The CDR3 here is CASSWWDSQYF. The DNA for the CDR3 is TGTGCCAGCAGTTGGTGGGATTCACAGTATTTT.